The 13 T cell receptor beta chains presented below share a single source sample, sequenced in a study of blood T cell repertoires in COVID-19. Profiled with immunoSEQ multiplex PCR; TCRdb holds only in-frame clones, not every one. The repertoire includes 350,000 to 400,000 clones, roughly 86% of them detected once, and about 1.7% sits in the top ten. The specimen was PBMCs or T cells enriched from blood (not recorded which). These receptors were collected from a woman in her twenties or thirties who had recovered from COVID-19.

This chain joins TRBV5-1 and TRBJ1-2, with D tentatively TRBD1 (5 bases). V was clipped by 4 bases and J by 4 bases, with 20 bases between them. The CDR3 length is 16 residues. Germline assignment: CDR1 SGHRS and CDR2 YFSETQ. CDR3 loop: CASSLDPRQPIYGYTF. CDR3 nucleotide sequence: TGCGCCAGCAGCCTAGACCCGCGACAGCCGATCTATGGCTACACCTTC.

The chain employs TRBV4-2 and TRBJ2-7; a possible D gene is TRBD2 (6 bases). CDR1 is LGHNA and CDR2 is YNFKEQ in the germline V gene. This CDR3 contains 15 residues. The ends were cut back, 1 base at V and 12 bases at J, with 22 bases in the middle. The CDR3 nucleotides are TGTGCCAGCAGCCAAGGAGCGGGCCCCGAGTCCCCCTCGTACTTC. Its protein product is CASSQGAGPESPSYF.

This clone was recorded only once. V gene TRBV18 combines with J gene TRBJ1-4, with D perhaps matching TRBD1 (5 bases). Trimming pared 0 bases from V and 7 bases from J, leaving 9 bases between. CDR1 is KGHSH and CDR2 is LQKENI in the germline V gene. The CDR3 has 14 amino acids. CDR3 DNA sequence: TGTGCCAGCTCACCACCGCAGGGTGCTGAAAAACTGTTTTTT. Protein: CASSPPQGAEKLFF.

V is TRBV7-3 and J is TRBJ2-1; 10 nucleotides match TRBD2. The junction had 12 bases not matched to a gene; V was cut back by 5 bases and J by 8 bases. Germline values: CDR1 SGHTA, CDR2 FQGTGA. This CDR3 spans 16 amino acids. For the CDR3, the DNA is TGTGCCAGCAGCCCGGGCGGAGCTAGCGGGAGCGATGAGCAGTTCTTC. This encodes CASSPGGASGSDEQFF.

This chain joins TRBV19 and TRBJ2-3; 7 bases align to TRBD1. The CDR3 has 15 residues. The V and J ends lost 4 bases and 2 bases, in that order; junction bases with no gene match: 6. Germline values: CDR1 LNHDA, CDR2 SQIVND (reference sequence). In DNA form, the CDR3 reads TGTGCCAGTAGTAGGGGACAGATACTCACAGATACGCAGTATTTT. Translation gives CASSRGQILTDTQYF.

The J gene is TRBJ1-4, the V gene TRBV7-9, with a tentative D call TRBD1 (6 bases). Trimming shortened V by 4 bases and J by 8 bases, and 29 bases separated the two germline ends. The CDR3 extends over 19 amino acids. Germline CDR1 SEHNR, CDR2 FQNEAQ (reference sequence). CDR3 residues: CASSSPRQPSRGRLEKLFF. CDR3 bases: TGTGCCAGCAGCTCGCCCCGACAGCCAAGCAGGGGCAGACTCGAAAAACTGTTTTTT.

The chain couples TRBV13 to TRBJ2-7, with D perhaps matching TRBD2 (5 bases). Germline V CDR1 and CDR2: PRHDT, FYEKMQ (reference sequence). CDR3 length equals 13 residues. With 5 bases removed from V and 2 bases from J, the gap between germline ends came to 10 bases. The CDR3 protein is CASSRTGAYEQYF. The CDR3 DNA is TGTGCCAGCAGCCGGACTGGGGCCTACGAGCAGTACTTC. Supplemented by reference TRBV13 and TRBJ2-7, the full variable domain reads AAGVIQSPRHLIKEKRETATLKCYPIPRHDTVYWYQQGPGQDPQFLISFYEKMQSDKGSIPDRFSAQQFSDYHSELNMSSLELGDSALYFCASSRTGAYEQYFGPGTRLTVT.

V and J are TRBV7-9 and TRBJ1-4; the D is unclear. Trimming removed 4 bases at V and 0 bases at J, with 3 bases between. Germline V gives CDR1 SEHNR, CDR2 FQNEAQ (reference sequence). The CDR3 spans 13 residues. CDR3 DNA sequence: TGTGCCAGCAGCTCTGCAACTAATGAAAAACTGTTTTTT. This codes for CASSSATNEKLFF.

This chain connects TRBV2 to TRBJ1-3; D perhaps matches TRBD1 (6 bases). The CDR3 sequence is 14 residues long. V was shortened by 5 bases and J by 1 base, with 9 bases between the two germline ends. Germline V gene sequence: CDR1 SNHLY, CDR2 FYNNEI. The CDR3 is CASSPRGSGNTIYF. The CDR3 coding sequence is TGTGCCAGCAGTCCCAGGGGTTCTGGAAACACCATATATTTT.

The rearrangement uses TRBV6-5 and TRBJ2-7; D possibly corresponds to TRBD2 (6 bases). The V and J ends lost 8 bases and 0 bases respectively, with 17 bases between them. CDR1 MNHEY and CDR2 SVGAGI come from the germline V gene. The CDR3 totals 15 residues. CDR3 DNA sequence: TGTGCCAGCCCTAAAATAGCGGTCCGCTCCTACGAGCAGTACTTC. Its protein product is CASPKIAVRSYEQYF.

V usage is TRBV28 and J usage is TRBJ2-2, with TRBD1 matching 8 bases. This CDR3 has 17 amino acids. J was trimmed by 0 bases and V by 3 bases; bases with no gene match: 6. Germline CDR1 reads MDHEN; CDR2 reads SYDVKM. CDR3 bases: TGTGCCAGCAGTTTTCCCTTACAGGGGGCGAACACCGGGGAGCTGTTTTTT. Protein: CASSFPLQGANTGELFF.

The table lists this clone with a few counts. The CDR3 DNA reads TGCGCCAGCAGCTTGGCCCAGCGGGAGGGGGCAGATACGCAGTATTTT. Protein: CASSLAQREGADTQYF. The V call is TRBV5-1, the J call TRBJ2-3; 10 bases align to TRBD2. This CDR3 is 16 amino acids long. Germline V gene sequence: CDR1 SGHRS, CDR2 YFSETQ. The J segment lost 4 bases and the V segment lost 0 bases, leaving 5 bases of the junction unmatched.

The chain uses TRBV2 and TRBJ2-6; the D gene is possibly TRBD1 (7 bases). The length of the CDR3 is 13 residues. Trimming took 4 bases from V and 12 from J, leaving 13 bases between them. Germline loops: CDR1 SNHLY, CDR2 FYNNEI. CDR3 bases: TGTGCCAGCAGTGTTCAGGGGGGCCCCGTCCTGACTTTC. This sequence encodes CASSVQGGPVLTF.